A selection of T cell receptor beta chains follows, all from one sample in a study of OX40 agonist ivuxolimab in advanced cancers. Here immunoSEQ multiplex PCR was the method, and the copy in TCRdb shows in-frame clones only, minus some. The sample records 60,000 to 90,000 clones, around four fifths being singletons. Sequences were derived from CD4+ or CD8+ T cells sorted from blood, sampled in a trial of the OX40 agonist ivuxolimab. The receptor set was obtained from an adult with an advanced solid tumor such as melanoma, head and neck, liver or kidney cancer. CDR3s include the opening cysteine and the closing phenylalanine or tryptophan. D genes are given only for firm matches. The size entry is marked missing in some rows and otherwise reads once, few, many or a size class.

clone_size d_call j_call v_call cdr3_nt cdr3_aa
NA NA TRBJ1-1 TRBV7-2 TGTGCCAGCAGCTTGAGGGGGGCCACTGAAGCTTTCTTT CASSLRGATEAFF
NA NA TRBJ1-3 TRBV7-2 TGTGCCAGCAGCTTAGTAGACAGGGGAAACACCATATATTTT CASSLVDRGNTIYF
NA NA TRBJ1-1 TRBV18 TGTGCCAGCTCAACAGGGACTGAAGCTTTCTTT CASSTGTEAFF
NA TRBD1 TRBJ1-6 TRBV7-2 TGTGCCAGCAGCTTCGGAAGGGGACAGGGGGCTTCACCCCTCCACTTT CASSFGRGQGASPLHF
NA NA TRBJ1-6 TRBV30 TGTGCCTGGAGTGTTGGTAATAATTCACCCCTCCACTTT CAWSVGNNSPLHF
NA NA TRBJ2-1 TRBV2 TGTGCCAGCAGTATCCGGGAAGGCTACAATGAGCAGTTCTTC CASSIREGYNEQFF
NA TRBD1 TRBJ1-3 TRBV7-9 TGTGCCAGCAGCTTGACAGGGATACTATCTGGAAACACCATATATTTT CASSLTGILSGNTIYF
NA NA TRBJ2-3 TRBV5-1 TGCGCCAGCAGCCTCGGGACCGATACCACAGATACGCAGTATTTT CASSLGTDTTDTQYF
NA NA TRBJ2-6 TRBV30 TGTGCCTGGAGTGTTGGTCGGAGCTCTGGGGCCAACGTCCTGACTTTC CAWSVGRSSGANVLTF
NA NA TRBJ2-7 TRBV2 TGTGCCAGCGGCTACGGCCCCTACGAGCAGTACTTC CASGYGPYEQYF
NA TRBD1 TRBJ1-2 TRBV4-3 TGCGCCAGCAGCCAAGACGGGACAGGGAACTATGGCTACACCTTC CASSQDGTGNYGYTF
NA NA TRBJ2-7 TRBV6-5 TGTGCCAGCAGATACACAGTAGGGGGGGAACAGTACTTC CASRYTVGGEQYF
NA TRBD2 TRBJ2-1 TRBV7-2 TGTGCCAGCAGCTTAGTCAATAGCGGGAGAGTCAATGAGCAGTTCTTC CASSLVNSGRVNEQFF
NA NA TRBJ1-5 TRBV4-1 TGCGCCAGCAGCCAAGATGTCGGGATGCCCCAGCATTTT CASSQDVGMPQHF
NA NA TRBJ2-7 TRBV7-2 TGTGCCAGCAGCTTAACACGGACTTCCTACGAGCAGTACTTC CASSLTRTSYEQYF
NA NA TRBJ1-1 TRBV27 TGTGCCAGCACCTTATTAGGGTCTGGTGAAGCTTTCTTT CASTLLGSGEAFF
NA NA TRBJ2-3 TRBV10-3 TGTGCCATCAGTGAGTCAGGGTCGCAGGGGACGCAGTATTTT CAISESGSQGTQYF
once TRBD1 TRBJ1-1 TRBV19 TGTGCCAGTAGACGACAGGGAATGAACACTGAAGCTTTCTTT CASRRQGMNTEAFF
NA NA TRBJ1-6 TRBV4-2 TGTGCCAGCAGCCAAGGGACAGCACCTTATAATTCACCCCTCCACTTT CASSQGTAPYNSPLHF
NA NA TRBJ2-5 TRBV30 TGTGCCTGGGGTTTGGTCGATCTAGGGACCCAGTACTTC CAWGLVDLGTQYF
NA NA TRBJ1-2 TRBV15 TGTGCCACCAGCGATGGGGGGAACTATGGCTACACCTTC CATSDGGNYGYTF
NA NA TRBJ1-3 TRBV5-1 TGCGCCAGCAGCATAGAGGCTGGAAACACCATATATTTT CASSIEAGNTIYF
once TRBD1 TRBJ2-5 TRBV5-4 TGTGCCAGCAGCAGAACACAGGGGGCACGAGAGACCCAGTACTTC CASSRTQGARETQYF
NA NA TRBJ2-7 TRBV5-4 TGTGCCAGCAGCTTCAGGGGCTACGAGCAGTACTTC CASSFRGYEQYF
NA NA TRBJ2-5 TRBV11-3 TGTGCCAGCAGCTTAGAGGGACCGGTCCTTATGGAGACCCAGTACTTC CASSLEGPVLMETQYF
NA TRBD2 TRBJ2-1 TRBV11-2 TGTGCCAGCAGCATAGCGGGGGAGGGTTACAATGAGCAGTTCTTC CASSIAGEGYNEQFF
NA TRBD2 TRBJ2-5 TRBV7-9 TGTGCCAGCAGCACGTCGCTGCGGGGGCAAGAGACCCAGTACTTC CASSTSLRGQETQYF
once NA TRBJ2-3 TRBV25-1 TGTGCCAGCAGTGAATATGTTACAGGGAGCACAGATACGCAGTATTTT CASSEYVTGSTDTQYF
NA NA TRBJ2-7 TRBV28 TGTGCCAGCAGTGTGACGTGGGAGCAGTACTTC CASSVTWEQYF
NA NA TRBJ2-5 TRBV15 TGTGCCACCAGCAGAGGGGGGGGACAGGAGACCCAGTACTTC CATSRGGGQETQYF
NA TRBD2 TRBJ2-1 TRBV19 TGTGCCAGTAGTATTTCCCTAGCGGGGGGGCACAATGAGCAGTTCTTC CASSISLAGGHNEQFF
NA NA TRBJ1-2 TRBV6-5 TGTGCCAGCAGCCTCGAAGGGGATGGCTACACCTTC CASSLEGDGYTF
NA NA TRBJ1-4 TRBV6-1 TGTGCCAGCAGTGAAGGGGGGACCGATGAAAAACTGTTTTTT CASSEGGTDEKLFF
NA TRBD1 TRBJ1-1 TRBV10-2 TGCGCCAGCTTGGGACAGCCGAACACTGAAGCTTTCTTT CASLGQPNTEAFF
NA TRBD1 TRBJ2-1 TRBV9 TGTGCCAGCAGCGTAGAGGGACAGGGGCGTTCCAATGAGCAGTTCTTC CASSVEGQGRSNEQFF
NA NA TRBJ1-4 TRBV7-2 TGTGCCAGCAGCTTAGGGCAGGGGCCGTTTGAAAAACTGTTTTTT CASSLGQGPFEKLFF
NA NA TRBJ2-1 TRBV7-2 TGTGCCAGCAGCCCTAACCCGGGAGATCGGAATGAGCAGTTCTTC CASSPNPGDRNEQFF
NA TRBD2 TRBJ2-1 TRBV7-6 TGTGCCAGCAGCACACGGGACTACGGTGAGCAGTTCTTC CASSTRDYGEQFF